What follows are 23 T cell receptor beta chains derived from one specimen sequenced in a study of shared clonotypes between healthy human individuals (dated by TCRdb to the early 2020s). The protocol used for the library was the immunoSEQ multiplex PCR assay. The table was pulled from immuneACCESS by TCRdb, which kept in-frame rearrangements only. Such tables lose some clones; where checked, under half of the loss comes from unresolved V genes, and the rest has no known cause. The sample table contains 2 million to 2.5 million clones; only one count was recorded for just over 90% of them. In total, the top ten clones hold under 0.45% of the sample. Sequencing was done on a sample of naive CD4+ T cells from PBMCs. Explained via the paper, the cell subset or site label denotes: CD45RA+ positively selected. The receptor set was obtained from a man younger than 35 in good health. Some clones in this sample may be carry-over from other donors' samples.

The V call is TRBV18, the J call TRBJ2-7; 7 bases are a match to TRBD1. Germline values: CDR1 KGHSH, CDR2 LQKENI. The CDR3 has 14 residues. Trimming took 3 bases from V and 11 from J; bases not matched to a gene: 13. The DNA of the CDR3 is TGTGCCAGCTCACCCCTGACAGGGAGTGGGACGAAGTACTTC. As protein: CASSPLTGSGTKYF.

Regarding this clone: Distinct nucleotide sequences in the sample also encode this CDR3. J is TRBJ2-1 and V is TRBV29-1; D is possibly TRBD2 (5 bases). Germline V CDR1 and CDR2: SQVTM, ANQGSEA. V was cut by 5 bases and J by 4 bases, with 9 bases left in between. This CDR3 is 12 amino acids long. The CDR3 loop reads CSVPTGYNEQFF. DNA for the CDR3: TGCAGCGTTCCTACGGGGTACAATGAGCAGTTCTTC.

The chain has TRBV5-1 and TRBJ2-5; 9 bases align to TRBD2. There are 18 residues in the CDR3. Looked up from germline, CDR1 is SGHRS and CDR2 is YFSETQ. The ends lost 4 bases at V and 2 bases at J; junction bases unmatched: 15. CDR3 region: CASSTRPSGMGAQETQYF. Here the CDR3 DNA reads TGCGCCAGCAGCACCCGTCCTAGCGGGATGGGGGCACAAGAGACCCAGTACTTC. Variable domain in full (rest from reference TRBV5-1 and TRBJ2-5): KAGVTQTPRYLIKTRGQQVTLSCSPISGHRSVSWYQQTPGQGLQFLFEYFSETQRNKGNFPGRFSGRQFSNSRSEMNVSTLELGDSALYLCASSTRPSGMGAQETQYFGPGTRLLVL.

The J gene is TRBJ2-3, the V gene TRBV2, with 9 bases identical to TRBD2. The germline gives CDR1 SNHLY, CDR2 FYNNEI. This CDR3 has 16 amino acids. V was pared by 2 bases and J by 3 bases, with 6 bases of the junction left unmatched. CDR3 residues: CASSEQGGRGTDTQYF. Here the CDR3 DNA reads TGTGCCAGCAGTGAACAGGGCGGGAGGGGGACAGATACGCAGTATTTT.

The chain combines TRBV7-9 with TRBJ1-1, with D perhaps TRBD1 (5 bases). Per the germline V gene, CDR1 is SEHNR and CDR2 is FQNEAQ (reference sequence). The CDR3 is 16 amino acids. Trimming pared 1 base from V and 1 base from J, leaving 13 bases between. Written as DNA, the CDR3 is TGTGCCAGCAGCTTAGGTGCTTCCGGGGCGAACACTGAAGCTTTCTTT. Its translation: CASSLGASGANTEAFF. Looking up the rest from reference TRBV7-9 and TRBJ1-1 gives the full variable domain: DTGVSQNPRHKITKRGQNVTFRCDPISEHNRLYWYRQTLGQGPEFLTYFQNEAQLEKSRLLSDRFSAERPKGSFSTLEIQRTEQGDSAMYLCASSLGASGANTEAFFGQGTRLTVV.

The rearrangement links TRBV11-3 to TRBJ2-1, with D possibly TRBD2 on 6 matching bases. Germline CDR1 SGHNT, CDR2 YENEEA. V gave up 4 bases and J gave up 8 bases, with 18 bases separating them. The CDR3 is 15 residues long. The CDR3 DNA is TGTGCCAGCAGCTCTCCGGGACTTCCGACACATGAGCAGTTCTTC. Amino acids: CASSSPGLPTHEQFF.

V gene TRBV5-6 combines with J gene TRBJ1-2; D perhaps matches TRBD1 (5 bases). The germline V gene has CDR1 SGHDT and CDR2 YYEEEE. V was pared by 2 bases and J by 8 bases, with 16 bases between. The CDR3 contains 14 residues. The CDR3 protein is CASSFWGGGRGYTF. For the CDR3, the DNA is TGTGCCAGCAGCTTCTGGGGCGGTGGCAGGGGCTACACCTTC. The full variable domain, completed using reference TRBV5-6 and TRBJ1-2, is DAGVTQSPTHLIKTRGQQVTLRCSPKSGHDTVSWYQQALGQGPQFIFQYYEEEERQRGNFPDRFSGHQFPNYSSELNVNALLLGDSALYLCASSFWGGGRGYTFGSGTRLTVV.

This rearrangement joins TRBV5-1 to TRBJ2-4, with D uncertain. V lost 2 bases and J 1 base, leaving 10 bases between the germline ends. Germline assignment: CDR1 SGHRS and CDR2 YFSETQ. The length of the CDR3 is 15 residues. CDR3 sequence reads: CASSLGSQAKNIQYF. In DNA form, the CDR3 reads TGCGCCAGCAGCTTAGGATCCCAGGCCAAAAACATTCAGTACTTC.

The J gene is TRBJ1-6, the V gene TRBV7-2; D is unresolved. Germline loops: CDR1 SGHTA, CDR2 FQGNSA. The CDR3 is 15 residues long. Trimming shortened V by 5 bases and J by 8 bases, and 16 bases separated the two germline ends. For the CDR3, the DNA is TGTGCCAGCAGCCCTTTTTGGGGAGAGCATTCACCCCTCCACTTT. Residues: CASSPFWGEHSPLHF.

The rearrangement uses TRBV6-5 and TRBJ1-1; D not resolved. Trimming stripped 0 bases from V and 1 base from J, with 9 bases between. Germline CDR1 MNHEY, CDR2 SVGAGI. The CDR3 spans 15 residues. CDR3 coding DNA: TGTGCCAGCAGTTACTCCGTTCAGGCGAACACTGAAGCTTTCTTT. Protein product: CASSYSVQANTEAFF.

The gene calls are TRBV7-7 and TRBJ2-6; D remains ambiguous. Germline assignment: CDR1 SSHAT and CDR2 FNYEAQ (reference sequence). V was pared by 1 base and J by 4 bases, with 17 bases between. This CDR3 has 18 amino acids. The DNA of the CDR3 is TGTGCCAGCAGCTTAGAGGTCGACCCAACGTTAGGGGCCAACGTCCTGACTTTC. Protein sequence: CASSLEVDPTLGANVLTF.

This sequence joins TRBV7-2 and TRBJ2-5; D uncertain. The germline V gene encodes CDR1 SGHTA and CDR2 FQGNSA. CDR3 length equals 17 residues. Trimming took off 5 bases at V and 7 bases at J, with 26 bases between the two ends. The CDR3 reads CASSPSTGSSYPGTQYF. As DNA, the CDR3 is TGTGCCAGCAGCCCATCCACGGGTAGCTCGTATCCTGGGACCCAGTACTTC.

The chain is built from TRBV6-5 and TRBJ1-2, with TRBD1 as a possible D gene (5 bases). Germline V gene data show CDR1 as MNHEY and CDR2 as SVGAGI. V was trimmed by 7 bases and J by 10 bases, leaving 16 bases between them. The length of the CDR3 is 12 residues. CDR3 coding DNA: TGTGCCAGCAATGCCCAGGGAGACGCCTACACCTTC. This codes for CASNAQGDAYTF.

V usage is TRBV7-9 and J usage is TRBJ2-7; D not certain. Germline V CDR1 and CDR2: SEHNR, FQNEAQ (reference sequence). This CDR3 has 13 residues. V dropped 2 bases and J dropped 0 bases, with 5 bases sitting between them. In DNA form, the CDR3 reads TGTGCCAGCAGCTTACTCAACTCCTACGAGCAGTACTTC. It codes for CASSLLNSYEQYF.

The chain uses TRBV30 and TRBJ1-3; TRBD1 matches 7 bases. CDR1 and CDR2 (germline): GTSNPN, SVGIG (reference sequence). There are 16 residues in the CDR3. Trimming at V came to 3 bases and at J to 4 bases, leaving 12 bases not matched to a gene. The CDR3 nucleotides read TGTGCCTGGAGCGCCGGGGACAGCTTGGACGGAAACACCATATATTTT. This encodes CAWSAGDSLDGNTIYF.

The chain joins TRBV27 to TRBJ2-7, with D perhaps TRBD1 (6 bases). V shed 3 bases and J shed 3 bases, with 15 bases lying between them. CDR1 is MNHEY, CDR2 SMNVEV, per germline (reference sequence). This CDR3 is 15 amino acids long. For the CDR3, the DNA is TGTGCCAGCAGTTTGAAGGGGGTCCCCTTCTACGAGCAGTACTTC. It encodes CASSLKGVPFYEQYF.

The count of this clone is one. The chain employs TRBV6-6 and TRBJ1-5; 7 bases line up with TRBD1. The J segment lost 6 bases and the V segment lost 2 bases, leaving 4 bases of the junction unmatched. The CDR3 is made up of 14 amino acids. Germline CDR1 reads MNHNY; CDR2 reads SVGAGI (reference sequence). The DNA of the CDR3 is TGTGCCAGCAGTTACCTAGACAGGGCTCAGCCCCAGCATTTT. It encodes CASSYLDRAQPQHF.

The chain uses TRBV28 and TRBJ2-7, with unresolved D. V gave up 4 bases and J gave up 1 base, with 8 bases separating them. Per germline, CDR1 MDHEN and CDR2 SYDVKM. This CDR3 has 13 amino acids. The CDR3 coding sequence is TGTGCCAGCAGTTCGCAGGTATCCTACGAGCAGTACTTC. It specifies CASSSQVSYEQYF. The full variable domain, rest sourced from reference TRBV28 and TRBJ2-7, is DVKVTQSSRYLVKRTGEKVFLECVQDMDHENMFWYRQDPGLGLRLIYFSYDVKMKEKGDIPEGYSVSREKKERFSLILESASTNQTSMYLCASSSQVSYEQYFGPGTRLTVT.

The rearrangement joins TRBV28 to TRBJ1-1; perhaps TRBD1 as D (5 bases). The CDR3 consists of 12 residues. Germline lookup yields CDR1 MDHEN and CDR2 SYDVKM. V was trimmed by 2 bases and J by 9 bases, leaving 10 bases between them. In DNA, the CDR3 is TGTGCCAGCAGTTTACGACAGACCCAAGCTTTCTTT. Its protein product is CASSLRQTQAFF.

This chain uses TRBV10-3 with TRBJ2-6; D is unresolved. The CDR3 is made up of 15 amino acids. Trimming cost V 6 bases and J 4 bases, with 13 bases left between them. Germline lookup yields CDR1 ENHRY and CDR2 SYGVKD. CDR3 coding DNA: TGTGCCATCAGCCCTAAGGGCTACGGGGCCAACGTCCTGACTTTC. Translated: CAISPKGYGANVLTF.

The rearrangement joins TRBV7-9 to TRBJ1-3, with TRBD1 identical over 7 bases. The junction had 6 bases not matched to a gene; V was cut back by 5 bases and J by 2 bases. The CDR3 spans 15 residues. Germline CDR1 reads SEHNR; CDR2 reads FQNEAQ (reference sequence). The CDR3 here is CASSERQGAGNTIYF. Written as DNA, the CDR3 is TGTGCCAGCAGCGAGCGACAGGGAGCTGGAAACACCATATATTTT.

The table lists this clone with a few counts. The chain is built from TRBV6-6 and TRBJ1-1; a possible D gene is TRBD1 (5 bases). The V and J ends lost 5 bases and 4 bases respectively, with 14 bases between them. CDR3 length equals 14 residues. CDR1 and CDR2 (germline): MNHNY, SVGAGI (reference sequence). In DNA form, the CDR3 reads TGTGCCAGCAGTCCCCGAGAGAGGGGCACTGAAGCTTTCTTT. Translation: CASSPRERGTEAFF.

This chain joins TRBV1 and TRBJ2-7; no check of the table's D call, TRBD2, against the DNA was made. TRBV1 is a documented pseudogene. The CDR3 covers 15 residues. This CDR3 reads CTSSQGLAGGREQYF. The CDR3 DNA reads as TGCACCAGCAGCCAAGGCCTAGCGGGAGGACGCGAGCAGTACTTC.